These 2 T cell receptor beta chains were all obtained from the same sample, sequenced in a study of read filtering for tumor transcriptome and immune sequencing. From approximately 400 ng of RNA, a library with molecular barcoded alpha/delta and beta/gamma adaptors was made. TCRdb used MiXCR to reprocess the reads, holding one entry per CDR3 protein. Altogether tens of thousands of distinct CDR3 sequences are present, 20% to 25% being singletons, with the ten largest covering approximately 17%. Sequencing input: a population of CD138-negative cells sorted from bone marrow. All receptors derive from a donor at least 40 years old with multiple myeloma.

A note on this clonotype: This may be a read error, as it is one base from a much larger clone. V and J are TRBV5-1 and TRBJ2-3, with D perhaps being TRBD1 or TRBD2 (5 bases each). The CDR3 sequence is 15 residues long. The germline CDR1 and CDR2 sequences are SGHRS and YFSETQ. The CDR3 sequence is CASSFDVQGADAQYF. The CDR3 DNA reads TGCGCCAGCAGCTTTGATGTTCAGGGAGCAGATGCGCAGTATTTT. The full variable domain, in which reference TRBV5-1 and TRBJ2-3 provide the parts outside the CDR3, is KAGVTQTPRYLIKTRGQQVTLSCSPISGHRSVSWYQQTPGQGLQFLFEYFSETQRNKGNFPGRFSGRQFSNSRSEMNVSTLELGDSALYLCASSFDVQGADAQYFGPGTRLTVL.

V gene TRBV2 combines with J gene TRBJ1-2, with unresolved D. Trimming stripped 1 base from V and 4 bases from J, with 4 bases between. The CDR3 covers 12 residues. Looked up from germline, CDR1 is SNHLY and CDR2 is FYNNEI. This chain's CDR3 is CASSEDTYGYTF. The DNA for the CDR3 is TGTGCCAGCAGTGAAGATACCTATGGCTACACCTTC. Based on the CDR3 plus reference TRBV2 and TRBJ1-2, the full variable domain is EPEVTQTPSHQVTQMGQEVILRCVPISNHLYFYWYRQILGQKVEFLVSFYNNEISEKSEIFDDQFSVERPDGSNFTLKIRSTKLEDSAMYFCASSEDTYGYTFGSGTRLTVV.